Presented here are 13 T cell receptor beta chains from one specimen sequenced in a study of shared clonotypes between healthy human individuals. Libraries were prepared by immunoSEQ multiplex PCR; TCRdb keeps only in-frame clonotypes and omits some of them. Of some 120,000 clones in the sample, about 63% were seen once. Sample: memory CD8+ T cells sorted from blood. Subset given: CD45RO+ cells pooled with CCR7-negative TemRA cells. The receptor set was obtained from a woman younger than 45 in good health.

Comment on this clone: Other DNA sequences in the same sample also yield this CDR3. The chain recombines TRBV25-1 with TRBJ2-7, with a weak D call TRBD1 (5 bases). The V and J ends lost 2 bases and 4 bases respectively, with 9 bases between them. The CDR3 covers 13 residues. Germline V gene sequence: CDR1 MGHDK, CDR2 SYGVNS. CDR3 amino acids: CASSEQGSYEQYF. The CDR3 DNA is TGTGCCAGCAGTGAACAGGGTTCTTACGAGCAGTACTTC.

This rearrangement joins TRBV19 to TRBJ2-1; no clear D. Germline-derived CDR1 and CDR2 are LNHDA and SQIVND (reference sequence). The ends were cut back, 2 bases at V and 2 bases at J, with 10 bases in the middle. The CDR3 sequence is 15 residues long. This CDR3 is CASSILRNPYNEQFF. For the CDR3, the DNA is TGTGCCAGTAGTATATTGCGTAACCCCTACAATGAGCAGTTCTTC.

This rearrangement joins TRBV9 to TRBJ2-7; D may be TRBD1 (6 bases). Trimming took 0 bases from V and 5 from J, leaving 21 bases between them. Germline V gene sequence: CDR1 SGDLS, CDR2 YYNGEE. This CDR3 has 17 residues. This CDR3 reads CASSVDLQGHGLDEQYF. The CDR3 DNA follows: TGTGCCAGCAGCGTAGACCTCCAGGGACATGGCTTGGACGAGCAGTACTTC.

This sequence joins TRBV7-9 and TRBJ1-5; the D is unclear. The V end lost 0 bases, the J end lost 2 bases, and 8 bases lay between the germline ends. The CDR3 is made up of 15 amino acids. The germline gives CDR1 SEHNR, CDR2 FQNEAQ (reference sequence). The CDR3 is CASSLAGLGNQPQHF. DNA of the CDR3: TGTGCCAGCAGCTTAGCTGGGTTGGGCAATCAGCCCCAGCATTTT.

This clone was seen only once. The chain is built from TRBV27 and TRBJ2-7; possibly TRBD2 for D (6 bases). Trimming took off 5 bases at V and 3 bases at J, with 17 bases between the two ends. This CDR3 region has 15 residues. Germline CDR1 MNHEY, CDR2 SMNVEV (reference sequence). In DNA form, the CDR3 reads TGTGCCAGCAGTCTCGATTGGGGGAGGCTCTACGAGCAGTACTTC. Its translation is CASSLDWGRLYEQYF.

In its sample, this clone was seen many times. The CDR3, as DNA: TGTGCCAGTACCGGAGGGGGACTGTGGCAGCCCCAGCATTTT. Translation gives CASTGGGLWQPQHF. The rearrangement joins TRBV19 to TRBJ1-5, with D possibly being TRBD1 (6 bases). CDR1 is LNHDA, CDR2 SQIVND, per germline (reference sequence). The CDR3 loop spans 14 amino acids. V gave up 7 bases and J gave up 7 bases, with 17 bases separating them. Full variable domain (outside the CDR3, taken from reference TRBV19 and TRBJ1-5): DGGITQSPKYLFRKEGQNVTLSCEQNLNHDAMYWYRQDPGQGLRLIYYSQIVNDFQKGDIAEGYSVSREKKESFPLTVTSAQKNPTAFYLCASTGGGLWQPQHFGDGTRLSIL.

The chain links TRBV7-6 to TRBJ2-7; the match to TRBD2 covers 9 bases. The ends lost 4 bases at V and 1 base at J; junction bases unmatched: 11. The CDR3 is 17 residues long. Germline CDR1 reads SGHVS; CDR2 reads FNYEAQ. The CDR3 sequence is CASSYLGASGVSYEQYF. Written as DNA, the CDR3 is TGTGCCAGCAGCTATCTTGGCGCTAGCGGGGTGTCCTACGAGCAGTACTTC. Filled out from reference TRBV7-6 and TRBJ2-7, the complete variable domain reads GAGVSQSPRYKVTKRGQDVALRCDPISGHVSLYWYRQALGQGPEFLTYFNYEAQQDKSGLPNDRFSAERPEGSISTLTIQRTEQRDSAMYRCASSYLGASGVSYEQYFGPGTRLTVT.

This clone was seen only once. This chain connects TRBV7-9 to TRBJ2-1; D unclear. The V and J ends lost 3 bases and 4 bases respectively, with 1 base between them. Germline V gene sequence: CDR1 SEHNR, CDR2 FQNEAQ (reference sequence). CDR3 length: 11 residues. Written as DNA, the CDR3 is TGTGCCAGCAGCTTTTACAATGAGCAGTTCTTC. It is translated as CASSFYNEQFF.

V usage is TRBV19 and J usage is TRBJ2-1; 7 bases are a match to TRBD2. Germline CDR1 reads LNHDA; CDR2 reads SQIVND (reference sequence). J lost 10 bases, V lost 5 bases, and 17 bases had no gene match. This CDR3 region has 16 residues. For the CDR3, the DNA is TGTGCCAGTAGTGGATACGGACTAGGGTTAGCAGGAGAGCAGTTCTTC. Translating gives CASSGYGLGLAGEQFF.

This chain uses TRBV5-1 with TRBJ2-7; TRBD2 agrees at 10 bases. The CDR3 sequence is 17 residues long. Germline CDR1 and CDR2: SGHRS and YFSETQ. Trimming at V came to 0 bases and at J to 3 bases, leaving 9 bases not matched to a gene. CDR3 in DNA: TGCGCCAGCAGCTTGGTATACAGCGGGAGGGCCAACTACGAGCAGTACTTC. Encoded protein: CASSLVYSGRANYEQYF.

This clone was seen a few times. The rearrangement joins TRBV6-1 to TRBJ2-3, with D perhaps being TRBD1 or TRBD2 (6 bases each). The germline gives CDR1 MNHNS, CDR2 SASEGT. Trimming took off 9 bases at V and 2 bases at J, with 18 bases between the two ends. This CDR3 spans 15 amino acids. The CDR3: CASERGDLDTDTQYF. The CDR3 nucleotides are TGTGCCAGTGAAAGGGGGGACCTTGACACAGATACGCAGTATTTT.

This chain connects TRBV6-1 to TRBJ2-2, with TRBD2 matching 10 bases. The CDR3 covers 15 residues. J gave up 1 base and V 4 bases, and 0 bases lay outside the gene matches. CDR1 is MNHNS and CDR2 is SASEGT in the germline V gene. The DNA for the CDR3 is TGTGCCAGCAGTGGACTAGCGGGGAACACCGGGGAGCTGTTTTTT. Its translation: CASSGLAGNTGELFF.

This clone was counted between two and nine times. This rearrangement joins TRBV6-1 to TRBJ1-5; TRBD1 matches 7 bases. The CDR3 contains 18 residues. Losses at the gene ends were 4 bases for V and 5 bases for J; bases not matched to a gene: 17. Germline V gene sequence: CDR1 MNHNS, CDR2 SASEGT. This CDR3 is CASSGIPGTVGGHQPQHF. Here the CDR3 DNA reads TGTGCCAGCAGTGGCATACCGGGGACAGTCGGGGGCCATCAGCCCCAGCATTTT.